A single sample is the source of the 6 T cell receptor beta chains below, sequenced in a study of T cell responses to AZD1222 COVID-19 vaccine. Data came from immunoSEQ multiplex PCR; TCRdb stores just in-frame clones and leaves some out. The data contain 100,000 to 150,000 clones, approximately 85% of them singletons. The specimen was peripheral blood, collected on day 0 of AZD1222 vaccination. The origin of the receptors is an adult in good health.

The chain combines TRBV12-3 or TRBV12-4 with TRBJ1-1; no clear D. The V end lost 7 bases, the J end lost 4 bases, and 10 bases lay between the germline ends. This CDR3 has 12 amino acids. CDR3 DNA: TGTGCCAGCACGAGGAGTTCCACTGAAGCTTTCTTT. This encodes CASTRSSTEAFF.

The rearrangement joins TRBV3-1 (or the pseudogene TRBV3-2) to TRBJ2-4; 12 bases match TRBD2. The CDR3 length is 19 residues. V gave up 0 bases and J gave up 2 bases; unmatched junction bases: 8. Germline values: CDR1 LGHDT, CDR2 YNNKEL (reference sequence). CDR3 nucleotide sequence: TGTGCCAGCAGCCAAGAGTTCGTGCGGACTAGCGGGACCAAAAACATTCAGTACTTC. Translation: CASSQEFVRTSGTKNIQYF.

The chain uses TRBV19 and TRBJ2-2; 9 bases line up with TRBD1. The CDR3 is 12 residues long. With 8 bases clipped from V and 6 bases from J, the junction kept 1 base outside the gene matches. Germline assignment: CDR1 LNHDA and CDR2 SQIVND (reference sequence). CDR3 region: CASDRGAGELFF. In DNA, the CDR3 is TGTGCCAGTGACAGGGGGGCCGGGGAGCTGTTTTTT.

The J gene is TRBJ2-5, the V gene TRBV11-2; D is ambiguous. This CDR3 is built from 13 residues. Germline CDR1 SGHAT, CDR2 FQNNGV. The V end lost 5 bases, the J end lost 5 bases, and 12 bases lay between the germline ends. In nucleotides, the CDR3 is TGTGCCAGCAGCCCGGCAGGCAGCGAGACCCAGTACTTC. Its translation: CASSPAGSETQYF.

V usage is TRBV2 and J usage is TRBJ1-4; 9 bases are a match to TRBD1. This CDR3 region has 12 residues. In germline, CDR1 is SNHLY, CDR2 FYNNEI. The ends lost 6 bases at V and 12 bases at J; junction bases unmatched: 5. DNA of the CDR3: TGTGCCAGCAGGTCGGGACAGGGACAACTGTTTTTT. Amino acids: CASRSGQGQLFF.

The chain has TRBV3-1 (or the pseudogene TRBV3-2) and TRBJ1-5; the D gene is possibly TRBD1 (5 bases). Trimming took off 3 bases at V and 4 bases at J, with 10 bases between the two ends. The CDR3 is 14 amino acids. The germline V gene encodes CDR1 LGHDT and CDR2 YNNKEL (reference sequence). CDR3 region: CASSHLGRNQPQHF. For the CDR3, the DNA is TGTGCCAGCAGCCATTTGGGGCGGAATCAGCCCCAGCATTTT.